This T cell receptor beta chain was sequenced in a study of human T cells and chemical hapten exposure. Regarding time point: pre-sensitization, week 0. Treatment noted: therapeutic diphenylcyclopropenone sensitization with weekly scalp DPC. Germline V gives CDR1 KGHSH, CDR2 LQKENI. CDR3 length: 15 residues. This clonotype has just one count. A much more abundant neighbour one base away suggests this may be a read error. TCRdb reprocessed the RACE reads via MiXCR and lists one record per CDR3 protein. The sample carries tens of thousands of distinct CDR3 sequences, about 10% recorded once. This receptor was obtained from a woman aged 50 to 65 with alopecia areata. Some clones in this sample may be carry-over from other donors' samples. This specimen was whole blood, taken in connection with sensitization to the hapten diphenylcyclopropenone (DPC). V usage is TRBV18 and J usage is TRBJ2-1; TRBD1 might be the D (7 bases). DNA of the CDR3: TGTGCCAGCTCACCTCCAGGGGGGAGCTACAATGAGCTGTTCTTC. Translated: CASSPPGGSYNELFF. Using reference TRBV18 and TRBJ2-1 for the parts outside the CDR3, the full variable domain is NAGVMQNPRHLVRRRGQEARLRCSPMKGHSHVYWYRQLPEEGLKFMVYLQKENIIDESGMPKERFSAEFPKEGPSILRIQQVVRGDSAAYFCASSPPGGSYNELFFGPGTRLTVL.